Following are 5 T cell receptor beta chains from one sample sequenced in a study of blood T cell repertoires in COVID-19. Generated by immunoSEQ multiplex PCR, the TCRdb table keeps only in-frame clones and is missing some. Altogether 100,000 to 150,000 clones are present, 83% being singletons, with the ten largest covering approximately 5.8%. Sequences were obtained from peripheral blood. Receptor source: a man older than 75 with active or convalescent COVID-19.

The chain recombines TRBV3-1 (or the pseudogene TRBV3-2) with TRBJ1-2, with 7 positions matching TRBD1. Germline V CDR1 and CDR2: LGHDT, YNNKEL (reference sequence). With V trimmed by 5 bases and J by 8 bases, 8 bases remained unmatched. The CDR3 consists of 13 residues. CDR3 coding DNA: TGTGCCAGCAGCTCACAGGGGACGTGGGGCTACACCTTC. Translating it yields CASSSQGTWGYTF.

The chain employs TRBV18 and TRBJ1-4; no clear D. Germline V CDR1 and CDR2: KGHSH, LQKENI. The CDR3 sequence is 14 residues long. Between the trimmed V and J ends, which lost 3 bases and 0 bases, there was a span of 5 bases. The CDR3 is CASSPPTTNEKLFF. In nucleotides, the CDR3 is TGTGCCAGCTCACCCCCAACAACTAATGAAAAACTGTTTTTT. The entire variable domain, with the rest obtained from reference TRBV18 and TRBJ1-4, is as follows: NAGVMQNPRHLVRRRGQEARLRCSPMKGHSHVYWYRQLPEEGLKFMVYLQKENIIDESGMPKERFSAEFPKEGPSILRIQQVVRGDSAAYFCASSPPTTNEKLFFGSGTQLSVL.

J is TRBJ2-5 and V is TRBV4-3; D is perhaps TRBD1 (8 bases). Germline loops: CDR1 LGHNA, CDR2 YSLEER. This CDR3 has 16 amino acids. The ends were cut back, 4 bases at V and 6 bases at J, with 21 bases in the middle. The CDR3 DNA follows: TGCGCCAGCAGCCCCCAGGGGGCGGGGGCGCGGAAGACCCAGTACTTC. It yields the protein CASSPQGAGARKTQYF.

This clone has a handful of counts. The gene calls are TRBV7-2 and TRBJ2-3; D perhaps matches TRBD1 (5 bases). The V end was cut by 3 bases, the J end by 4 bases, with 8 bases between. Per germline, CDR1 SGHTA and CDR2 FQGNSA. The CDR3 is 13 residues long. CDR3 sequence (DNA): TGTGCCAGCAGCTTTGCAGGGCCAGATACGCAGTATTTT. Its translation: CASSFAGPDTQYF.

As for this clone: At the DNA level, this CDR3 is encoded by other sequences in the same sample as well. For the CDR3, the DNA is TGCGCCAGCAGCACAGGACAGGGAAGGGGATCCTACGAGCAGTACTTC. Residues: CASSTGQGRGSYEQYF. The gene calls are TRBV5-1 and TRBJ2-7, with TRBD1 matching 8 bases. With 4 bases clipped from V and 1 base from J, the junction kept 10 bases outside the gene matches. The CDR3 is 16 residues long. Germline CDR1 and CDR2: SGHRS and YFSETQ.